This record looks at one T cell receptor (beta chain) sequence and its context. This sample is drawn from a study of technical replicates of blood from a few donors. Here immunoSEQ multiplex PCR was the method, and the copy in TCRdb shows in-frame clones only, minus some. The sample has some 71,000 clones, around 97% seen once; the top ten hold under 0.3%. Deletions cut 8 bases from V and 8 bases from J, with 15 bases between. This CDR3 is 12 amino acids long. Germline lookup yields CDR1 ENHRY and CDR2 SYGVKD. This chain uses TRBV10-3 with TRBJ1-2, with D uncertain. The sequence was obtained from a human donor in good health. Source material: T cells isolated from PBMCs. The CDR3 sequence is CAIGPGIGGYTF. The CDR3 DNA is TGTGCCATCGGTCCGGGGATCGGGGGCTACACCTTC.